The present T cell receptor (beta chain) was sequenced within a study of vaccination and CD4 T cells after COVID-19. Background on the study: Overlapping spike pools from SARS-CoV-2 and HCoV-NL63, HCoV-OC43 and HCoV-229E served as culture stimuli.

An Oncomine TCR Beta short-read assay was used to sequence the DNA from cultured CD4+ T cells. One entry per CDR3 protein, called by TCRdb with MiXCR from the PCR reads. Altogether 20,000 or so distinct CDR3 sequences are present, about half being singletons, with the ten largest covering roughly 10%. Documented treatment: 10-day PBMC culture with coronavirus spike peptide pools or control peptides (ViraFEST assay). Findings of the study overall: SARS-CoV-2-reactive clonotypes showed a nonsignificant median rise from approximately 21 to 40.

In the case of this clonotype: Its target is unknown. One end of the junction is discordant with germline, which a read error may explain.

Germline V gene data show CDR1 as MGHDK and CDR2 as SYGVNS. The CDR3 length is 16 residues. The TCR originated in a human donor who had recovered from COVID-19. Sample: CD4+ T cells from blood, cultured in vitro, taken before SARS-CoV-2 vaccination. The chain employs TRBV25-1 and TRBJ2-1, with D possibly called TRBD1 or TRBD2 (5 bases each). DNA of the CDR3: TGTGCCAGCACTGAACTTGTGGGACCGGGATCACTTGAGCAGTTCTTC. Protein product: CASTELVGPGSLEQFF.